This passage covers 28 T cell receptor beta chains from one sample sequenced in a study of blood T cell repertoires in COVID-19. Sequencing used immunoSEQ multiplex PCR; TCRdb keeps in-frame clones, though not all of them. The sample lists roughly 190,000 clones, 84% seen once, with 3% to 3.5% in the top ten. The source material was PBMCs or T cells enriched from blood (not recorded which). The receptor set was obtained from a woman aged 30 to 39 who had been exposed to COVID-19.

The V and J genes are TRBV27 and TRBJ1-1, with D perhaps TRBD1 (6 bases). The V and J ends lost 3 bases and 1 base respectively, with 12 bases between them. In germline, CDR1 is MNHEY, CDR2 SMNVEV (reference sequence). The CDR3 sequence is 15 residues long. The CDR3 region is CASSLVGHSNTEAFF. The DNA of the CDR3 is TGTGCCAGCAGTTTGGTGGGACACTCGAACACTGAAGCTTTCTTT.

The CDR3 protein is CASSQIVTPGMEQYF. The CDR3 DNA reads as TGTGCCAGCAGCCAAATCGTGACCCCGGGAATGGAGCAGTACTTC. This chain links TRBV3-1 (or the pseudogene TRBV3-2) with TRBJ2-7; TRBD2 might be the D (5 bases). V lost 2 bases to trimming and J lost 7 bases, with 18 bases between them. CDR1 and CDR2 from the germline V gene are LGHDT and YNNKEL (reference sequence). The CDR3 consists of 15 residues.

This clone came up many times. The J gene is TRBJ1-5, the V gene TRBV29-1; tentative D call: TRBD1 (6 bases). The CDR3 sequence is 14 residues long. V gave up 4 bases and J gave up 4 bases, with 14 bases separating them. Per germline, CDR1 SQVTM and CDR2 ANQGSEA. CDR3 sequence reads: CSVVQGYGNQPQHF. DNA of the CDR3: TGCAGCGTTGTACAGGGCTATGGAAATCAGCCCCAGCATTTT.

The chain is built from TRBV28 and TRBJ1-1; no clear D. CDR1 is MDHEN and CDR2 is SYDVKM in the germline V gene. The CDR3 consists of 13 residues. V was pared by 3 bases and J by 1 base, with 6 bases between. The CDR3 sequence: CASSLSTNTEAFF. The CDR3 coding sequence is TGTGCCAGCAGTTTGAGCACGAACACTGAAGCTTTCTTT.

The rearrangement joins TRBV5-4 to TRBJ2-5; TRBD1 is a possible D gene (6 bases). In germline, CDR1 is SGHNT, CDR2 YYREEE (reference sequence). The CDR3 spans 13 residues. Trimming stripped 4 bases from V and 1 base from J, with 8 bases between. The CDR3 here is CASSPGVQETQYF. In DNA form, the CDR3 reads TGTGCCAGCAGCCCAGGGGTCCAAGAGACCCAGTACTTC.

The chain employs TRBV6-5 and TRBJ2-3; tentative D call: TRBD2 (5 bases). Between the trimmed V and J ends, which lost 8 bases and 0 bases, there was a span of 9 bases. Per germline, CDR1 MNHEY and CDR2 SVGAGI. The CDR3 sequence is 13 residues long. The CDR3, as DNA: TGTGCCAGCGGGTGGACTAGCACAGATACGCAGTATTTT. As protein: CASGWTSTDTQYF.

A few counts support this clone. The CDR3 loop is CASSQEGTDQHRNTIYF. The CDR3 coding sequence is TGTGCCAGCAGCCAAGAAGGTACAGATCAGCATCGAAACACCATATATTTT. The chain carries TRBV14 and TRBJ1-3, with D unclear. CDR1 and CDR2 (germline): SGHDN, FVKESK. This CDR3 region has 17 residues. Trimming shortened V by 0 bases and J by 5 bases, and 17 bases separated the two germline ends.

The chain uses TRBV19 and TRBJ1-2; D is possibly TRBD1 (6 bases). The CDR3 has 15 residues. Trimming shortened V by 2 bases and J by 6 bases, and 16 bases separated the two germline ends. The germline V gene encodes CDR1 LNHDA and CDR2 SQIVND (reference sequence). The CDR3 bases are TGTGCCAGTAGTATAACGAACAGGGATAGAAATGGCTACACCTTC. This codes for CASSITNRDRNGYTF.

This clone occurred a few times. V usage is TRBV7-9 and J usage is TRBJ1-2; D is undetermined. Looked up from germline, CDR1 is SEHNR and CDR2 is FQNEAQ (reference sequence). Trimming cost V 0 bases and J 4 bases, with 9 bases left between them. This CDR3 is 14 amino acids long. The CDR3: CASSLAGQFYGYTF. CDR3 sequence (DNA): TGTGCCAGCAGCTTAGCTGGGCAGTTCTATGGCTACACCTTC.

In this sample, this clone turned up once. The chain uses TRBV5-5 and TRBJ2-1; TRBD1 aligns across 8 bases. This CDR3 spans 15 amino acids. Trimming took 2 bases from V and 6 from J; bases not matched to a gene: 7. From germline, CDR1 is SGHKS and CDR2 YYEKEE (reference sequence). Here the CDR3 reads CASSFFVQGGNEQFF. In DNA, the CDR3 is TGTGCCAGCAGCTTTTTTGTACAGGGGGGCAATGAGCAGTTCTTC.

V usage is TRBV24-1 and J usage is TRBJ1-6; D is unclear. This CDR3 region has 15 residues. Germline V CDR1 and CDR2: KGHDR, SFDVKD. With 9 bases removed from V and 2 bases from J, the gap between germline ends came to 13 bases. As DNA, the CDR3 is TGTGCCACCCCCGAAGCGGGGACCTATAATTCACCCCTCCACTTT. Its protein is CATPEAGTYNSPLHF.

The chain combines TRBV19 with TRBJ1-4, with TRBD1 as a possible D gene (6 bases). The germline V and J ends were trimmed by 5 bases and 6 bases, with 13 bases remaining between them. The CDR3 has 14 residues. Germline V gene data show CDR1 as LNHDA and CDR2 as SQIVND (reference sequence). The CDR3 is CASSEGGLYEKLFF. The CDR3 DNA reads as TGTGCCAGTAGTGAGGGGGGGTTATATGAAAAACTGTTTTTT.

This clone was seen just once. The chain carries TRBV4-3 and TRBJ2-1; TRBD1 aligns across 8 bases. Germline trimming cut 0 bases from V and 8 bases from J; bases unmatched to any gene: 3. Germline V gene data show CDR1 as LGHNA and CDR2 as YSLEER. This CDR3 spans 14 amino acids. This chain's CDR3 is CASSQDTRGHEQFF. As DNA, the CDR3 is TGCGCCAGCAGCCAAGATACCAGGGGGCATGAGCAGTTCTTC.

The gene calls are TRBV5-4 and TRBJ2-1; the D is unclear. Between the trimmed V and J ends, which lost 1 base and 10 bases, there was a span of 6 bases. CDR1 and CDR2 from the germline V gene are SGHNT and YYREEE (reference sequence). The CDR3 has 11 amino acids. CDR3 DNA sequence: TGTGCCAGCAGCTTGATATCGGAGCAGTTCTTC. This translates into CASSLISEQFF.

This clone came up once. The chain recombines TRBV7-9 with TRBJ2-7; 10 nucleotides match TRBD1. The CDR3 loop spans 15 amino acids. Germline CDR1 SEHNR, CDR2 FQNEAQ (reference sequence). Unmatched junction bases numbered 9, after V lost 5 bases and J lost 5 bases. CDR3 nucleotide sequence: TGTGCCAGCAGCCTCGGGGGGACAGGGGCCCACGAGCAGTACTTC. It specifies CASSLGGTGAHEQYF.

This clone was seen at least ten times. The rearrangement joins TRBV6-1 to TRBJ1-6; D may be TRBD1 (5 bases). Germline loops: CDR1 MNHNS, CDR2 SASEGT. Between the trimmed V and J ends, which lost 3 bases and 7 bases, there was a span of 7 bases. This CDR3 region has 13 residues. CDR3 in DNA: TGTGCCAGCAGTGACAGGGAAAATTCACCCCTCCACTTT. Translation gives CASSDRENSPLHF.

The sample holds one count of this clone. The chain links TRBV7-9 to TRBJ2-7, with TRBD1 matching over 11 bases. The CDR3 spans 17 residues. Germline-derived CDR1 and CDR2 are SEHNR and FQNEAQ (reference sequence). Trimming removed 1 base from V and 1 base from J; junction bases left unmatched: 6. This chain's CDR3 is CASSLEFGTGGSYEQYF. CDR3 nucleotides: TGTGCCAGCAGCTTAGAGTTCGGGACAGGGGGATCCTACGAGCAGTACTTC.

The V and J genes are TRBV2 and TRBJ1-4, with TRBD1 as a possible D gene (6 bases). V lost 6 bases and J 0 bases, leaving 20 bases between the germline ends. This CDR3 is 18 amino acids long. Per the germline V gene, CDR1 is SNHLY and CDR2 is FYNNEI. In nucleotides, the CDR3 is TGTGCCAGCAGGGACAGCCCCTATGTCTTTGCAACTAATGAAAAACTGTTTTTT. It encodes CASRDSPYVFATNEKLFF. Supplemented by reference TRBV2 and TRBJ1-4, the full variable domain reads EPEVTQTPSHQVTQMGQEVILRCVPISNHLYFYWYRQILGQKVEFLVSFYNNEISEKSEIFDDQFSVERPDGSNFTLKIRSTKLEDSAMYFCASRDSPYVFATNEKLFFGSGTQLSVL.

The chain joins TRBV29-1 to TRBJ2-7; D perhaps matches TRBD1 (8 bases). The CDR3 totals 14 residues. V gave up 2 bases and J gave up 6 bases, with 17 bases separating them. Germline V gene lookup returns CDR1 SQVTM and CDR2 ANQGSEA. CDR3 nucleotides: TGCAGCGTTGAACGGGGGGACAGGAACCGCGAGCAGTACTTC. The encoded protein is CSVERGDRNREQYF.

The rearrangement joins TRBV7-2 to TRBJ2-2, with D maybe TRBD2 (6 bases). The CDR3 runs to 14 residues. Germline V CDR1 and CDR2: SGHTA, FQGNSA. Trimming took off 1 base at V and 6 bases at J, with 9 bases between the two ends. The CDR3 region has the DNA TGTGCCAGCAGCTTAGATCCGGGGGCCGGGGAGCTGTTTTTT. Translating gives CASSLDPGAGELFF.

The V gene is TRBV30, the J gene TRBJ1-5; TRBD1 agrees at 7 bases. Germline lookup yields CDR1 GTSNPN and CDR2 SVGIG (reference sequence). The V segment lost 3 bases and the J segment 7 bases; nucleotides outside the gene matches: 9. The CDR3 contains 14 residues. This CDR3 is CAWSEGGRGQPQHF. The CDR3 DNA sequence: TGTGCCTGGAGCGAAGGGGGCCGGGGACAGCCCCAGCATTTT.

The rearrangement links TRBV5-6 to TRBJ1-5; 8 nucleotides match TRBD1. Trimming at V came to 1 base and at J to 7 bases, leaving 10 bases not matched to a gene. In germline, CDR1 is SGHDT, CDR2 YYEEEE. The CDR3 totals 16 residues. For the CDR3, the DNA is TGTGCCAGCAGCTTGTTCCAGGGGGCATTGGGGCAGCCCCAGCATTTT. Residues: CASSLFQGALGQPQHF.

The V gene is TRBV19, the J gene TRBJ1-2; D remains ambiguous. CDR1 LNHDA and CDR2 SQIVND come from the germline V gene (reference sequence). The CDR3 covers 16 residues. Trimming shortened V by 0 bases and J by 8 bases, and 19 bases separated the two germline ends. The CDR3 here is CASSIDLIALKGGYTF. CDR3 DNA: TGTGCCAGTAGTATAGATCTGATAGCGCTAAAGGGAGGCTACACCTTC.

The genes are TRBV5-6 and TRBJ2-3; D is unresolved. Per the germline V gene, CDR1 is SGHDT and CDR2 is YYEEEE. CDR3 size: 12 residues. Deletions cut 2 bases from V and 4 bases from J, with 5 bases between. CDR3 loop: CASSLNSDTQYF. The CDR3 nucleotides read TGTGCCAGCAGCTTAAACTCAGATACGCAGTATTTT.

The sample holds a few counts of this clone. The J gene is TRBJ1-2, the V gene TRBV30; D is unclear. V lost 4 bases, J lost 4 bases, and 10 bases lay in between. This CDR3 region has 12 residues. Germline values: CDR1 GTSNPN, CDR2 SVGIG (reference sequence). DNA for the CDR3: TGTGCCTGGACCGAGGGCAGCTATGGCTACACCTTC. As protein: CAWTEGSYGYTF.

The V call is TRBV9, the J call TRBJ2-1; 9 bases match TRBD2. Trimming at V came to 0 bases and at J to 7 bases, leaving 2 bases not matched to a gene. The germline gives CDR1 SGDLS, CDR2 YYNGEE. This CDR3 is built from 14 residues. CDR3 region: CASSVGGGANEQFF. Here the CDR3 DNA reads TGTGCCAGCAGCGTAGGCGGGGGGGCTAATGAGCAGTTCTTC.

The chain links TRBV10-3 to TRBJ2-7; no reliable D call. Germline CDR1 is ENHRY and CDR2 is SYGVKD. The CDR3 loop spans 14 amino acids. V lost 6 bases and J 2 bases, leaving 14 bases between the germline ends. The CDR3 coding sequence is TGTGCCATCAGCGGATCCGTGGAGCCCTACGAGCAGTACTTC. Translating it yields CAISGSVEPYEQYF.

This chain uses TRBV19 with TRBJ1-5; a possible D gene is TRBD1 (5 bases). CDR1 is LNHDA and CDR2 is SQIVND in the germline V gene (reference sequence). Trimming took 3 bases from V and 5 from J, leaving 8 bases between them. The CDR3 is 13 amino acids. CDR3 DNA sequence: TGTGCCAGTAGTATGGGGGGAGATCAGCCCCAGCATTTT. Its translation: CASSMGGDQPQHF.